These 23 T cell receptor beta chains were all obtained from the same sample, sequenced in a study of blood T cell repertoires in COVID-19. Here immunoSEQ multiplex PCR was the method, and the copy in TCRdb shows in-frame clones only, minus some. The sample contains 300,000 to 350,000 clones, approximately 88% of which appear only once. What was sequenced was peripheral blood. These receptors were collected from a woman between 25 and 40 years old with COVID-19, enrolled during active disease.

The chain couples TRBV13 to TRBJ1-6, with TRBD1 matching 8 bases. The V segment lost 2 bases and the J segment 0 bases; nucleotides outside the gene matches: 9. Germline loops: CDR1 PRHDT, CDR2 FYEKMQ (reference sequence). This CDR3 contains 19 residues. In nucleotides, the CDR3 is TGTGCCAGCAGCTTATCGGACAGGGCCAGGAGCTCCTATAATTCACCCCTCCACTTT. Its translation: CASSLSDRARSSYNSPLHF.

The chain carries TRBV11-2 and TRBJ1-4; no definite D call. The CDR3 covers 15 residues. CDR1 and CDR2 (germline): SGHAT, FQNNGV. Trimming shortened V by 5 bases and J by 7 bases, and 17 bases separated the two germline ends. The CDR3 nucleotides are TGTGCCAGCAGCAAAGACCCCACCCGGGGTGAAAAACTGTTTTTT. It is translated as CASSKDPTRGEKLFF.

The chain joins TRBV6-1 to TRBJ2-1; 8 nucleotides agree with TRBD1. The CDR3 covers 16 residues. The germline V gene has CDR1 MNHNS and CDR2 SASEGT. J gave up 0 bases and V 6 bases, and 7 bases lay outside the gene matches. The CDR3 protein is CASRESGGLSYNEQFF. As DNA, the CDR3 is TGTGCCAGCAGAGAATCAGGGGGCCTCTCCTACAATGAGCAGTTCTTC.

The CDR3 bases are TGTGCCAGCAGTGAAGGAGTATACGAGCAGTACGTC. Its protein is CASSEGVYEQYV. The chain joins TRBV2 to TRBJ2-7; D unclear. The V end was cut by 1 base, the J end by 4 bases, with 5 bases between. The CDR3 covers 12 residues. The germline V gene has CDR1 SNHLY and CDR2 FYNNEI.

This clone was counted once. The chain has TRBV24-1 and TRBJ1-1; no clear D. The V end lost 11 bases, the J end lost 3 bases, and 12 bases lay between the germline ends. This CDR3 comprises 12 residues. Germline V gene lookup returns CDR1 KGHDR and CDR2 SFDVKD. CDR3: CAIQRGDTEAFF. Here the CDR3 DNA reads TGTGCCATCCAAAGAGGAGACACTGAAGCTTTCTTT.

This chain links TRBV5-1 with TRBJ2-6; TRBD1 is a possible D gene (5 bases). CDR3 length: 14 residues. Germline CDR1 is SGHRS and CDR2 is YFSETQ. V was trimmed by 4 bases and J by 0 bases, leaving 5 bases between them. CDR3 coding DNA: TGCGCCAGCAGCCAGGGCTCTGGGGCCAACGTCCTGACTTTC. Protein product: CASSQGSGANVLTF.

This clone was recorded only once. This chain links TRBV12-3 or TRBV12-4 with TRBJ1-4; no clear D gene. The CDR3 consists of 12 residues. Trimming shortened V by 1 base and J by 12 bases, and 9 bases separated the two germline ends. DNA for the CDR3: TGTGCCAGCAGTTTAGGGCAGCGGGAACTGTTTTTT. Protein: CASSLGQRELFF.

The rearrangement uses TRBV9 and TRBJ1-2, with D uncertain. The length of the CDR3 is 12 residues. The ends were cut back, 4 bases at V and 3 bases at J, with 7 bases in the middle. In germline, CDR1 is SGDLS, CDR2 YYNGEE. The DNA for the CDR3 is TGTGCCAGCAGCCCACAGCACTATGGCTACACCTTC. Protein product: CASSPQHYGYTF.

The V call is TRBV7-9, the J call TRBJ1-2; 9 bases match TRBD1. The CDR3 sequence is 13 residues long. Germline V CDR1 and CDR2: SEHNR, FQNEAQ (reference sequence). With V trimmed by 11 bases and J by 5 bases, 9 bases remained unmatched. DNA of the CDR3: TGTGCCGTACAACAGGGGGCTGGGTATGGCTACACCTTC. Translated: CAVQQGAGYGYTF.

The chain employs TRBV5-1 and TRBJ1-2, with 10 bases aligning to TRBD1. This CDR3 is 15 amino acids long. The V gene end was trimmed by 4 bases and the J gene end by 7 bases; junction bases not matched to a gene: 10. The germline V gene has CDR1 SGHRS and CDR2 YFSETQ. The CDR3 DNA sequence: TGCGCCAGCAGCAATTCACTGGGACAGGGGCCTGGCTACACCTTC. Translating gives CASSNSLGQGPGYTF.

This clone has only one observation. The V and J genes are TRBV10-3 and TRBJ2-3; D might be TRBD2 (7 bases). The CDR3 has 10 amino acids. V lost 8 bases and J 10 bases, leaving 10 bases between the germline ends. Germline assignment: CDR1 ENHRY and CDR2 SYGVKD. The CDR3 bases are TGTGCCATCGGGGGGGCGTCGCAGTATTTT. Protein sequence: CAIGGASQYF.

The V gene is TRBV7-2, the J gene TRBJ2-7; 7 positions agree with TRBD1. The CDR3 spans 15 residues. The V gene end was trimmed by 5 bases and the J gene end by 3 bases; junction bases not matched to a gene: 10. Germline CDR1 is SGHTA and CDR2 is FQGNSA. CDR3 DNA: TGTGCCAGCAGCCAACGGGACAGTTCATTCTACGAGCAGTACTTC. Translation gives CASSQRDSSFYEQYF.

In this sample, this clone turned up once. V and J are TRBV5-4 and TRBJ1-5; no reliable D call. The CDR3 runs to 13 residues. Germline V gene sequence: CDR1 SGHNT, CDR2 YYREEE (reference sequence). Trimming cost V 3 bases and J 4 bases, with 8 bases left between them. The CDR3 region is CASSSDLNQPQHF. CDR3 bases: TGTGCCAGCAGCTCAGATCTTAATCAGCCCCAGCATTTT.

The chain joins TRBV28 to TRBJ1-2, with TRBD1 matching 8 bases. V dropped 7 bases and J dropped 4; count of bases not matched to a gene: 11. Per germline, CDR1 MDHEN and CDR2 SYDVKM. This CDR3 spans 15 amino acids. In DNA, the CDR3 is TGTGCCAGCAACGATCAGGGGACAGGATCCTATGGCTACACCTTC. Translated: CASNDQGTGSYGYTF.

This chain connects TRBV18 to TRBJ1-5; 7 bases are a match to TRBD1. The CDR3 spans 14 residues. The V segment lost 5 bases and the J segment 2 bases; nucleotides outside the gene matches: 3. Germline lookup yields CDR1 KGHSH and CDR2 LQKENI. The CDR3, as DNA: TGTGCCAGCTCAAAAGGACAGGGCAATCAGCCCCAGCATTTT. It translates to CASSKGQGNQPQHF. Looking up the rest from reference TRBV18 and TRBJ1-5 gives the full variable domain: NAGVMQNPRHLVRRRGQEARLRCSPMKGHSHVYWYRQLPEEGLKFMVYLQKENIIDESGMPKERFSAEFPKEGPSILRIQQVVRGDSAAYFCASSKGQGNQPQHFGDGTRLSIL.

The chain is built from TRBV24-1 and TRBJ1-1; weak D call: TRBD1 (5 bases). The CDR3 totals 14 residues. Trimming cost V 6 bases and J 5 bases, with 15 bases left between them. CDR1 is KGHDR, CDR2 SFDVKD, per germline. In DNA form, the CDR3 reads TGTGCCACCAGTTTCCACAGGAAGTGGACTGAAGCTTTCTTT. This encodes CATSFHRKWTEAFF.

CDR3 sequence (DNA): TGTGCCAGCAGATGGACTAGCGGGGGTGATGAGCAGTTCTTC. It yields the protein CASRWTSGGDEQFF. J is TRBJ2-1 and V is TRBV2, with TRBD2 matching 13 bases. V trimming: 6 bases; J trimming: 8 bases; junction bases outside the gene matches: 4. This CDR3 region has 14 residues. Germline loops: CDR1 SNHLY, CDR2 FYNNEI. The complete variable domain, with remaining parts taken from reference TRBV2 and TRBJ2-1, reads EPEVTQTPSHQVTQMGQEVILRCVPISNHLYFYWYRQILGQKVEFLVSFYNNEISEKSEIFDDQFSVERPDGSNFTLKIRSTKLEDSAMYFCASRWTSGGDEQFFGPGTRLTVL.

This chain's CDR3 is CASSYGQGFEKLFF. CDR3 nucleotides: TGTGCCAGCAGCTACGGACAGGGATTTGAAAAACTGTTTTTT. The genes are TRBV7-9 and TRBJ1-4; 8 bases are shared with TRBD1. The CDR3 runs to 14 residues. Germline V gene sequence: CDR1 SEHNR, CDR2 FQNEAQ (reference sequence). Trimming removed 4 bases from V and 7 bases from J; junction bases left unmatched: 5.

The CDR3 region has the DNA TGTGCCAGCAGTGGGGAGGGTAAACTAGCCTGGATTTCGAACACCGGGGAGCTGTTTTTT. Amino acid sequence: CASSGEGKLAWISNTGELFF. The chain is built from TRBV2 and TRBJ2-2; the match to TRBD2 covers 7 bases. The V gene end was trimmed by 4 bases and the J gene end by 0 bases; junction bases not matched to a gene: 17. Germline CDR1 and CDR2: SNHLY and FYNNEI. The CDR3 contains 20 residues.

This chain uses TRBV4-3 with TRBJ2-1, with 8 bases identical to TRBD1. This CDR3 comprises 15 residues. With V trimmed by 4 bases and J by 4 bases, 6 bases remained unmatched. Germline lookup yields CDR1 LGHNA and CDR2 YSLEER. For the CDR3, the DNA is TGCGCCAGCAGCCGCGGGACAGGCCAATACAATGAGCAGTTCTTC. It specifies CASSRGTGQYNEQFF.

The CDR3 DNA is TGTGCCATCAGTGATCAGGTTTATGGCTACACCTTC. Its translation is CAISDQVYGYTF. The rearrangement joins TRBV10-3 to TRBJ1-2; D call uncertain. Trimming pared 3 bases from V and 5 bases from J, leaving 7 bases between. The CDR3 totals 12 residues. Per germline, CDR1 ENHRY and CDR2 SYGVKD.

This chain links TRBV5-1 with TRBJ1-4; no reliable D call. The CDR3 is 15 residues long. V was clipped by 2 bases and J by 0 bases, with 8 bases between them. The germline gives CDR1 SGHRS, CDR2 YFSETQ. The CDR3 DNA sequence: TGCGCCAGCAGCTTTTCAACGGCAACTAATGAAAAACTGTTTTTT. Protein: CASSFSTATNEKLFF.

Points on this clone: The same CDR3 arises from other DNA sequences in this sample as well. The chain joins TRBV6-5 to TRBJ1-1; 7 bases map to TRBD1. The germline V gene encodes CDR1 MNHEY and CDR2 SVGAGI. The ends lost 6 bases at V and 4 bases at J; junction bases unmatched: 5. The CDR3 contains 13 residues. Here the CDR3 reads CASSRDRVTEAFF. The CDR3 DNA reads TGTGCCAGCAGCCGGGACAGAGTCACTGAAGCTTTCTTT.